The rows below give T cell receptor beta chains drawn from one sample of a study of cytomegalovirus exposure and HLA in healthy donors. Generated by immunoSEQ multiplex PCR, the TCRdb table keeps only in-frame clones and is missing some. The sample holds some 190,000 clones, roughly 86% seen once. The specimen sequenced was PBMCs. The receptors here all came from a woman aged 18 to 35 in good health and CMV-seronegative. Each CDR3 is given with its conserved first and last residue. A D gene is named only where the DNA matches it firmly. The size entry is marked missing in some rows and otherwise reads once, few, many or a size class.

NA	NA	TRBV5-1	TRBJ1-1	TGCGCCAGCAGCTTGGTTAGCTCGAACACTGAAGCTTTCTTT	CASSLVSSNTEAFF
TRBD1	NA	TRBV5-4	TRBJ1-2	TGTGCCAGCAGCCTCCTTCTTAGACAGGGGCCCAACTATGGCTACACCTTC	CASSLLLRQGPNYGYTF
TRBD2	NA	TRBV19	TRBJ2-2	TGTGCCAGTAGTGAGAGCGGGAGAGGCACCGGGGAGCTGTTTTTT	CASSESGRGTGELFF
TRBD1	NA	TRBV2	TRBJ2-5	TGTGCCAGCAGTGAGTTTGACAGGGGGGAGACCCAGTACTTC	CASSEFDRGETQYF
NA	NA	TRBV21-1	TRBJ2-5	TGCCAGGGAGAGACCCAGTACTTC	CQGETQYF
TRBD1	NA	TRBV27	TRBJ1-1	TGTGCCAGCAGTTTGTACAGGGGGAACACTGAAGCTTTCTTT	CASSLYRGNTEAFF
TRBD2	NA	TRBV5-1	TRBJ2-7	TGCGCCAGCAGCTTATCGGGACTAGCGAGTGAGCAGTACTTC	CASSLSGLASEQYF
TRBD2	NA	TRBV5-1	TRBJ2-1	TGCGCCAGCAGCAAGGGACTAGCGGGGGGTTTAAATGAGCAGTTCTTC	CASSKGLAGGLNEQFF
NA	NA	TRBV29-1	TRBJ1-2	TGCAGCGTTGAAAACAGGGCCACTAACTATGGCTACACCTTC	CSVENRATNYGYTF
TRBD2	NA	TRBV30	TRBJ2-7	TGTGCCTGGAGTTGGACTAGCGGGGGCCCCTACGAGCAGTACTTC	CAWSWTSGGPYEQYF
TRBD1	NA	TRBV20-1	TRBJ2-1	TGCAGCCCCCAGGGGGCAAATGAGCAGTTCTTC	CSPQGANEQFF
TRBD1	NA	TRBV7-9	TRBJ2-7	TGTGCCAGCAGCCAAACAGGGGGCGAGCAGTACTTC	CASSQTGGEQYF
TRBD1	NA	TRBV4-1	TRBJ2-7	TGCGCCAGCAGCCCGCTGAGGGACAGTCTCTACGAGCAGTACTTC	CASSPLRDSLYEQYF
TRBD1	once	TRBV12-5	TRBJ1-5	TGTGCTAGTGGTCCGGGACAGGGGGCGAGCAATCAGCCCCAGCATTTT	CASGPGQGASNQPQHF
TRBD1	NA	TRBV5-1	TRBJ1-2	TGCGCCAGCAGCCGACAGGGGATCGACTATGGCTACACCTTC	CASSRQGIDYGYTF
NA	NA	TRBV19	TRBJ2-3	TGTGCCAGTAGTCCCCTCCAGCGGAGGGGCACAGATACGCAGTATTTT	CASSPLQRRGTDTQYF
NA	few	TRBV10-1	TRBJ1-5	TGCGCCAGCAGCTCCAGGGGAAATCAGCCCCAGCATTTT	CASSSRGNQPQHF
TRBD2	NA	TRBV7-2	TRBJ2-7	TGTGCCAGCAGCTTAAGGAGCGGGGGGCGGGAGGAGCAGTACTTC	CASSLRSGGREEQYF
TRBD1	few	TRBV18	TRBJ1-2	TGTGCCAGCTCACTTGAACAGGGGCCCTATGGCTACACCTTC	CASSLEQGPYGYTF
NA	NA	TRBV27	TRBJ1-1	TGTGCCAGCAGTTGGCTCTCCGAGAACACTGAAGCTTTCTTT	CASSWLSENTEAFF
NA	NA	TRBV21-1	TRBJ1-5	TGTGCCAGCAGCAAAAACATCTGCGGGGGCAATCAGCCCCAGCATTTT	CASSKNICGGNQPQHF
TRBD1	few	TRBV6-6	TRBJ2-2	TGTGCCAGCAGTTCAGACAGGGTCGCCGGGGAGCTGTTTTTT	CASSSDRVAGELFF
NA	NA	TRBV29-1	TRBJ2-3	TGCAGCGTTGACCGGGACATCCTCACAGATACGCAGTATTTT	CSVDRDILTDTQYF
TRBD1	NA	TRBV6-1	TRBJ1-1	TGTGCCAGCCTCCAGGGGGGCGCGTCAACTGAAGCTTTCTTT	CASLQGGASTEAFF
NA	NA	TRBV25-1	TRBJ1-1	TGTGCCAGCAGCAGGGGAACTGAAGCTTTCTTT	CASSRGTEAFF
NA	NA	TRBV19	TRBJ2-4	TGTGCCAGTCGCGGGTCAACAGAAATAATGGACAAAAACATTCAGTACTTC	CASRGSTEIMDKNIQYF
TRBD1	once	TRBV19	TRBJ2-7	TGTGCCAGTAGTCTGGACAGGGGCTACGAGCAGTACTTC	CASSLDRGYEQYF
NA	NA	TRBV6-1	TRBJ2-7	TGTGCCAGCAGTGAAGCGGTAATAGGAGACTACGAGCAGTACTTC	CASSEAVIGDYEQYF
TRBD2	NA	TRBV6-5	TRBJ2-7	TGTGCCAGCAGTTCTAGCGGTTCAAACTACGAGCAGTACTTC	CASSSSGSNYEQYF
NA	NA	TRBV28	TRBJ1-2	TGTGCCAGCAGTTTTGTGGAGACAGCTAACTATGGCTACACCTTC	CASSFVETANYGYTF
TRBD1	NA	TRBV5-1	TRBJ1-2	TGCGCCAGCAGCTTGGTGGGGACAGGGAACTATGGCTACACCTTC	CASSLVGTGNYGYTF
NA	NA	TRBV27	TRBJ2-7	TGTGCCAGCAGTTTAGGGGGGATCAACGAGCAGTACTTC	CASSLGGINEQYF
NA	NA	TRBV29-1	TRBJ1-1	TGCAGCGTTGGGGCAGGCTTCGGTGAAGCTTTCTTT	CSVGAGFGEAFF
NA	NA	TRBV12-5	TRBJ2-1	TGTGCTAGTGGTCTAGATAGCGCCTCCTGGGATGAGCAGTTCTTC	CASGLDSASWDEQFF
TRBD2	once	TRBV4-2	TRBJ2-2	TGTGCCAGCAGCCGAACCGGGACTAGCGAGGGCGGGGAGCTGTTTTTT	CASSRTGTSEGGELFF
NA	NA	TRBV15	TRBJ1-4	TGTGCCACCAGCAGAGATAGGGCAGGGGAGATTACTGAAAAACTGTTTTTT	CATSRDRAGEITEKLFF
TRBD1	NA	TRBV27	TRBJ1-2	TGTGCCAGCAGTCGAACAGGGGAGGCTATGTATGGCTACACCTTC	CASSRTGEAMYGYTF
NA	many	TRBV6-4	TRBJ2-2	TGTGCCAGCAGTGACTCGCCCCAGACCGGGGAGCTGTTTTTT	CASSDSPQTGELFF
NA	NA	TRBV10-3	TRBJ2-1	TGTGCCATCAGTGCGGGCAGGGGTATGCTAAATGAGCAGTTCTTC	CAISAGRGMLNEQFF
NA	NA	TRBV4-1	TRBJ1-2	TGCGCCAGCAGCCAAGTCACAGGTAGTAGCTATGGCTACACCTTC	CASSQVTGSSYGYTF
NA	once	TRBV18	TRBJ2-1	TGTGCCAGCTCCCTCAACCAGGGATTAGAGACCAATGAGCAGTTCTTC	CASSLNQGLETNEQFF
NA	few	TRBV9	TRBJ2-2	TGTGCCAGCGGGAGCGGGTACACCGGGGAGCTGTTTTTT	CASGSGYTGELFF
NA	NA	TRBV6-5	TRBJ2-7	TGTGCCAGCAGTTACGCGGGGACCCTAGACTACGAGCAGTACTTC	CASSYAGTLDYEQYF
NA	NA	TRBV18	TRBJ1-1	TGTGCCAGCTCACCAATTCAGAACACTGAAGCTTTCTTT	CASSPIQNTEAFF
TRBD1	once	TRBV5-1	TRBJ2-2	TGCGCCAGCAGCTTACACAGACAGGGGAATGCCGGGGAGCTGTTTTTT	CASSLHRQGNAGELFF